These 32 T cell receptor beta chains were all obtained from the same sample, sequenced in a study of CD8 T cells in ankylosing spondylitis. TCRdb re-derived calls from the 5' RACE reads in MiXCR, one entry per CDR3 protein. The sample lists 200,000 or so distinct CDR3 sequences, around a sixth occurring once. Input material: blood, either unsorted or a sorted T cell fraction (not recorded which). Receptors originate from a male donor aged 5-30 years with ankylosing spondylitis or in good health (not recorded which).

This clonotype was counted ten times or more. The chain links TRBV4-1 to TRBJ2-7; 8 bases fit TRBD2. Germline loops: CDR1 MGHRA, CDR2 YSYEKL. CDR3 length equals 13 residues. The ends lost 3 bases at V and 7 bases at J; junction bases unmatched: 5. CDR3 sequence: CASSHSLAGEQYV. Written as DNA, the CDR3 is TGCGCCAGCAGCCACAGTTTAGCGGGAGAGCAGTACGTC.

This clonotype was counted ten times or more. The rearrangement links TRBV2 to TRBJ2-1; D remains ambiguous. The CDR3 is made up of 11 amino acids. Trimming pared 4 bases from V and 10 bases from J, leaving 8 bases between. Germline CDR1 reads SNHLY; CDR2 reads FYNNEI. The CDR3 here is CASSVGWEQFF. The CDR3 DNA sequence: TGTGCCAGCAGTGTAGGGTGGGAGCAGTTCTTC. Full variable domain (remainder filled in from reference TRBV2 and TRBJ2-1): EPEVTQTPSHQVTQMGQEVILRCVPISNHLYFYWYRQILGQKVEFLVSFYNNEISEKSEIFDDQFSVERPDGSNFTLKIRSTKLEDSAMYFCASSVGWEQFFGPGTRLTVL.

This clonotype was counted ten times or more. The V and J genes are TRBV12-3 or TRBV12-4 and TRBJ1-3; D not certain. Between the trimmed V and J ends, which lost 10 bases and 2 bases, there was a span of 15 bases. The CDR3 has 14 residues. The CDR3 sequence: CANPPKPAGNTIYF. CDR3 bases: TGTGCCAACCCTCCGAAACCAGCTGGAAACACCATATATTTT.

The chain uses TRBV23-1 and TRBJ2-7; 7 bases match TRBD2. TRBV23-1 is noted as an ORF with a role that remains uncertain. Trimming took 2 bases from V and 0 from J; bases not matched to a gene: 16. The length of the CDR3 is 19 residues. CDR3 sequence (DNA): TGCGCCAGCAGTCAAGGGTTCGGAAGGAGCGGGACCCGCTCCTACGAGCAGTACGTC. Its translation is CASSQGFGRSGTRSYEQYV.

The gene calls are TRBV19 and TRBJ2-2, with a possible D match to TRBD2 (6 bases). V was trimmed by 10 bases and J by 7 bases, leaving 16 bases between them. Germline assignment: CDR1 LNHDA and CDR2 SQIVND (reference sequence). The CDR3 spans 13 residues. In DNA form, the CDR3 reads TGTGCCACCCCGCGGGACGGTGGCGGGGAGCTGTTTTTT. Its protein product is CATPRDGGGELFF.

This clonotype was seen repeatedly, ten times or more. V is TRBV20-1 and J is TRBJ2-5, with 9 bases matching TRBD1. This CDR3 contains 14 residues. Germline lookup yields CDR1 DFQATT and CDR2 SNEGSKA (reference sequence). The V and J ends lost 2 bases and 2 bases, in that order; junction bases with no gene match: 3. The CDR3 region is CSARNDRGQETQYF. CDR3 DNA: TGCAGTGCTAGAAATGACAGGGGGCAAGAGACCCAGTACTTC.

This clonotype was seen at least ten times. The gene calls are TRBV3-1 and TRBJ2-5, with 7 bases aligning to TRBD2. The J segment lost 1 base and the V segment lost 1 base, leaving 3 bases of the junction unmatched. The CDR3 loop spans 15 amino acids. The germline CDR1 and CDR2 sequences are LGHDT and YNNKEL (reference sequence). The CDR3 nucleotides are TGTGCCAGCAGCCAAGGGACTAGGGCCCAAGAGACCCAGTACTTC. This sequence encodes CASSQGTRAQETQYF.

This clonotype has ten or more counts. The chain carries TRBV5-1 and TRBJ2-1, with 8 bases fitting TRBD2. Germline V gene data show CDR1 as SGHRS and CDR2 as YFSETQ. This CDR3 is 14 amino acids long. The V segment lost 2 bases and the J segment 5 bases; nucleotides outside the gene matches: 3. The CDR3 is CASSFGSGDNEQFF. In DNA, the CDR3 is TGCGCCAGCAGCTTTGGTAGCGGGGACAATGAGCAGTTCTTC.

The chain couples TRBV9 to TRBJ1-3; possible D gene TRBD1, 6 bases. CDR3 size: 17 residues. V lost 10 bases to trimming and J lost 0 bases, with 23 bases between them. CDR1 and CDR2 from the germline V gene are SGDLS and YYNGEE. The CDR3 DNA reads TGTGCCCCCGAAATGGCGGGACATCCCGACTCTGGAAACACCATATATTTT. This translates into CAPEMAGHPDSGNTIYF.

This clonotype showed up many times. The chain recombines TRBV6-2 or TRBV6-3 with TRBJ2-1; TRBD2 aligns across 9 bases. This CDR3 comprises 17 residues. The trim removed 0 bases at V and 3 bases at J, leaving 6 bases unmatched. The germline gives CDR1 MNHEY, CDR2 SVGEGT. The CDR3 coding sequence is TGTGCCAGCAGTTACTCGGGGGCTAGCGGGATCTACAATGAGCAGTTCTTC. Its translation is CASSYSGASGIYNEQFF.

This clonotype appeared many times. The gene calls are TRBV24-1 and TRBJ2-2, with no clear D. This CDR3 is 16 amino acids long. CDR1 is KGHDR, CDR2 SFDVKD, per germline. With 3 bases removed from V and 7 bases from J, the gap between germline ends came to 17 bases. The CDR3: CATSDPAEGSDGELFF. The CDR3 DNA is TGTGCCACCAGTGATCCCGCGGAAGGAAGCGACGGGGAGCTGTTTTTT.

This clonotype came up a few times. This chain connects TRBV20-1 to TRBJ2-7, with 7 positions matching TRBD2. V shed 3 bases, J shed 2 bases, and the junction held 10 bases outside the gene matches. This CDR3 has 15 residues. Germline V gene sequence: CDR1 DFQATT, CDR2 SNEGSKA (reference sequence). DNA for the CDR3: TGCAGTGCTAGGGACCTTGAGCGGGGACCCTACGAGCAGTACTTC. Translation: CSARDLERGPYEQYF.

The chain joins TRBV18 to TRBJ2-1; 11 bases match TRBD2. V shed 3 bases, J shed 5 bases, and the junction held 9 bases outside the gene matches. Germline CDR1 KGHSH, CDR2 LQKENI. This CDR3 is built from 17 residues. In nucleotides, the CDR3 is TGTGCCAGCTCACCTTACCTAACTAGCGGGAGAGACAATGAGCAGTTCTTC. Translating it yields CASSPYLTSGRDNEQFF.

This chain connects TRBV27 to TRBJ1-5, with 9 bases lining up with TRBD1. This CDR3 is 14 amino acids long. Germline CDR1 and CDR2: MNHEY and SMNVEV (reference sequence). After removal of 5 bases from V and 3 bases from J, the junction contained 2 bases not matched to a gene. For the CDR3, the DNA is TGTGCCAGCAGTCGGGACAGGGACAATCAGCCCCAGCATTTT. It is translated as CASSRDRDNQPQHF.

This clonotype was counted at least ten times. V usage is TRBV11-1 and J usage is TRBJ2-1, with 11 bases that match TRBD2. The CDR3 is 16 residues long. Germline trimming cut 5 bases from V and 1 base from J; bases unmatched to any gene: 4. CDR1 is SGHAT, CDR2 FQDESV, per germline (reference sequence). This CDR3 reads CASSPTSGESYNEQFF. In DNA form, the CDR3 reads TGTGCCAGCAGCCCGACTAGCGGGGAATCCTACAATGAGCAGTTCTTC. The whole variable domain, filled in from reference TRBV11-1 and TRBJ2-1, reads EAEVAQSPRYKITEKSQAVAFWCDPISGHATLYWYRQILGQGPELLVQFQDESVVDDSQLPKDRFSAERLKGVDSTLKIQPAELGDSAMYLCASSPTSGESYNEQFFGPGTRLTVL.

This clonotype was seen repeatedly, ten times or more. The CDR3 here is CAWRVSGRQFF. In nucleotides, the CDR3 is TGTGCCTGGAGGGTTAGCGGGAGACAGTTCTTC. The V gene is TRBV30, the J gene TRBJ2-1; 9 bases are shared with TRBD2. Germline CDR1 is GTSNPN and CDR2 is SVGIG (reference sequence). The CDR3 runs to 11 residues. After removal of 3 bases from V and 13 bases from J, the junction contained 4 bases not matched to a gene.

This clonotype came up many times. The chain has TRBV12-3 or TRBV12-4 and TRBJ2-5, with D maybe TRBD2 (6 bases). The CDR3 extends over 13 amino acids. V was trimmed by 4 bases and J by 5 bases, leaving 11 bases between them. CDR3 DNA sequence: TGTGCCAGCAGTTGGGGGGACCGGGAGACCCAGTACTTC. Protein sequence: CASSWGDRETQYF.

In its sample, this clonotype was seen many times. The chain uses TRBV29-1 and TRBJ2-2; no firm D call. Germline CDR1 SQVTM, CDR2 ANQGSEA. Trimming took 7 bases from V and 5 from J, leaving 11 bases between them. The CDR3 spans 12 residues. CDR3 nucleotides: TGCAGCGACCACTTAGAGACCGGGGAGCTGTTTTTT. This gives the protein CSDHLETGELFF.

The chain recombines TRBV3-1 with TRBJ2-2; D unresolved. The length of the CDR3 is 14 residues. In germline, CDR1 is LGHDT, CDR2 YNNKEL (reference sequence). V lost 1 base, J lost 8 bases, and 11 bases lay in between. The CDR3 DNA is TGTGCCAGCAGCCAAGGCCACACGCGGGGGGAGCTGTTTTTT. As protein: CASSQGHTRGELFF.

This clonotype was observed at least ten times. The gene calls are TRBV28 and TRBJ2-7, with 8 bases aligning to TRBD1. Trimming took 6 bases from V and 7 from J; bases not matched to a gene: 14. The CDR3 spans 15 residues. Germline V lookup: CDR1 MDHEN, CDR2 SYDVKM. CDR3 residues: CASSLLQGETGEQYF. CDR3 nucleotide sequence: TGTGCCAGCAGCCTGTTACAGGGGGAAACTGGGGAGCAGTACTTC.

This clonotype was counted many times. The V and J genes are TRBV12-3 or TRBV12-4 and TRBJ2-7; D remains ambiguous. The ends were cut back, 5 bases at V and 2 bases at J, with 13 bases in the middle. This CDR3 contains 14 residues. CDR3 sequence: CASSLASRTYEQYV. The CDR3 DNA sequence: TGTGCCAGCAGTCTGGCCTCTCGGACCTACGAGCAGTACGTC.

This clonotype was observed at least ten times. V is TRBV12-3 or TRBV12-4 and J is TRBJ1-2, with 7 bases matching TRBD1. V lost 5 bases, J lost 5 bases, and 11 bases stayed unmatched. This CDR3 spans 15 amino acids. The CDR3 is CASSPRDRVGYGYTF. The CDR3 DNA follows: TGTGCCAGCAGTCCGAGGGACAGAGTGGGGTATGGCTACACCTTC.

The chain is built from TRBV29-1 and TRBJ1-4; D remains unclear. CDR1 and CDR2 from the germline V gene are SQVTM and ANQGSEA. With 4 bases removed from V and 8 bases from J, the gap between germline ends came to 11 bases. This CDR3 is built from 12 residues. The CDR3 spells CSVGRRGEKLFF. CDR3 DNA: TGCAGCGTTGGCCGGAGAGGCGAAAAACTGTTTTTT.

This clonotype was observed many times. V usage is TRBV19 and J usage is TRBJ1-5; D not resolved. With 6 bases removed from V and 2 bases from J, the gap between germline ends came to 20 bases. The CDR3 contains 17 residues. Germline V lookup: CDR1 LNHDA, CDR2 SQIVND (reference sequence). The CDR3 is CASSRGSATRGNQPQHF. In DNA, the CDR3 is TGTGCCAGTAGCCGGGGTTCAGCGACTAGAGGCAATCAGCCCCAGCATTTT.

This clonotype was counted at least ten times. The chain combines TRBV4-2 with TRBJ2-1, with 9 bases identical to TRBD2. The germline CDR1 and CDR2 sequences are LGHNA and YNFKEQ. V was clipped by 3 bases and J by 5 bases; unmatched bases: 5. The CDR3 has 15 residues. The DNA for the CDR3 is TGTGCCAGCAGCCACGGGACTAGCCGCGACAATGAGCAGTTCTTC. Protein: CASSHGTSRDNEQFF.

The chain links TRBV7-8 to TRBJ2-5; D might be TRBD1 (5 bases). V gave up 3 bases and J gave up 8 bases, with 13 bases separating them. Germline CDR1 SGHVS, CDR2 FQNEAQ. CDR3 length: 13 amino acids. CDR3 bases: TGTGCCAGCAGCTTGGACACCCCTCATACCCAGTACTTC. Encoded protein: CASSLDTPHTQYF.

This clonotype was recorded many times. The rearrangement uses TRBV6-1 and TRBJ2-3; weak D call: TRBD2 (6 bases). V lost 6 bases and J lost 2, with 9 bases in between. The germline gives CDR1 MNHNS, CDR2 SASEGT. This CDR3 spans 13 amino acids. In nucleotides, the CDR3 is TGTGCCAGCAGGGCGGGAACCACAGATACGCAGTATTTT. Translating gives CASRAGTTDTQYF.

This clonotype has at least ten counts. The chain carries TRBV20-1 and TRBJ2-3, with TRBD2 identical over 7 bases. This CDR3 is 15 amino acids long. V trimming: 3 bases; J trimming: 9 bases; junction bases outside the gene matches: 15. Germline V gene sequence: CDR1 DFQATT, CDR2 SNEGSKA (reference sequence). CDR3 sequence: CSARTSGTTKVTQYF. The CDR3, as DNA: TGCAGTGCTAGGACCTCCGGGACTACCAAAGTAACGCAGTATTTT.

In this sample, this clonotype turned up many times. The chain combines TRBV20-1 with TRBJ2-2, with D unclear. Germline V CDR1 and CDR2: DFQATT, SNEGSKA (reference sequence). There are 12 residues in the CDR3. The ends were cut back, 3 bases at V and 6 bases at J, with 8 bases in the middle. The CDR3 region has the DNA TGCAGTGCTAGTCAGGCGGCCGGGGAGCTGTTTTTT. As protein: CSASQAAGELFF.

This clonotype appeared many times. The CDR3 protein is CASSSTSGTQETQYF. In DNA form, the CDR3 reads TGTGCCAGCAGCTCGACTAGCGGGACCCAAGAGACCCAGTACTTC. The chain has TRBV7-2 and TRBJ2-5, with TRBD2 matching 11 bases. The CDR3 is 15 amino acids. The germline V gene has CDR1 SGHTA and CDR2 FQGNSA. V lost 4 bases and J lost 1; bases outside the gene matches: 2.

V usage is TRBV3-1 and J usage is TRBJ1-1; D is uncertain. Per germline, CDR1 LGHDT and CDR2 YNNKEL (reference sequence). The ends were cut back, 1 base at V and 5 bases at J, with 11 bases in the middle. CDR3 length: 14 amino acids. CDR3 bases: TGTGCCAGCAGCCAAGGTTTAAGAGGGACTGAAGCTTTCTTT. This codes for CASSQGLRGTEAFF.

Comments on this clonotype: This could be a read error, since a much larger clone is one nucleotide away. The rearrangement uses TRBV5-1 and TRBJ1-1; possible D gene TRBD1, 6 bases. Germline CDR1 is SGHRS and CDR2 is YFSETQ. The CDR3 runs to 13 residues. This CDR3 reads CASSLAGDTEVFF. CDR3 DNA sequence: TGCGCCAGCAGCTTGGCCGGGGACACTGAAGTTTTCTTT.